A selection of T cell receptor beta chains follows, all from one sample in a study of metastatic and nonmetastatic thyroid tumors. MiXCR re-clonotyped the PCR reads for TCRdb. The table lists tens of thousands of clones, over 10% of them singletons. The material sequenced was blood. These receptors originate from a male donor with papillary thyroid cancer or a benign thyroid nodule (not recorded which). Some clones in this sample may be carry-over from other donors' samples. Both conserved end residues are part of each CDR3. The D gene is left open where the match is weak. Clone size, where shown, is once, few, many, or a class for clones that have expanded.

TRBJ2-3 many TRBV5-1 - CASSLEGDSTDTQYF TGCGCCAGCAGCTTGGAGGGGGATAGCACAGATACGCAGTATTTT
TRBJ2-3 many TRBV28 TRBD2 CASSFFEAGGEPDTQYF TGTGCCAGCAGTTTCTTTGAAGCGGGAGGGGAACCAGATACGCAGTATTTT
TRBJ2-7 few TRBV27 - CASGQWMSYEHYF TGTGCCAGTGGACAGTGGATGTCCTACGAGCATTACTTC
TRBJ1-4 many TRBV6-5 - CASSYSGADEKLFF TGTGCCAGCAGTTACTCGGGGGCAGATGAAAAACTGTTTTTT
TRBJ2-5 medium-sized TRBV19 TRBD2 CASSLAGLYQETQYF TGTGCCAGTAGTTTAGCGGGGTTGTACCAAGAGACCCAGTACTTC
TRBJ2-7 - TRBV5-4 TRBD2 CASSEPGTRRLEQYF TGTGCCAGCAGCGAACCCGGGACTAGGAGACTTGAGCAGTACTTC
TRBJ1-1 few TRBV6-6 - CASSYSTGASTGSLF TGTGCCAGCAGTTACTCGACTGGGGCGAGTACGGGATCTCTCTTT
TRBJ2-6 many TRBV9 TRBD1 CASSSHRTGPSGANVLTF TGTGCCAGCAGCTCACATAGGACAGGGCCCTCTGGGGCCAACGTCCTGACTTTC
TRBJ2-7 many TRBV20-1 - CSARDQRETAYEQYF TGCAGTGCTAGAGATCAGAGGGAAACGGCCTACGAGCAGTACTTC
TRBJ2-5 many TRBV11-2 - CASSLRLTRAQETQYF TGTGCCAGCAGCTTACGCCTGACTAGGGCCCAAGAGACCCAGTACTTC
TRBJ2-6 many TRBV6-5 TRBD1 CASSNPGQAFSGANVLTF TGTGCCAGCAGTAACCCGGGACAGGCCTTCTCTGGGGCCAACGTCCTGACTTTC
TRBJ1-5 many TRBV28 TRBD1 CASSPGDRGNQPQHF TGTGCCAGCAGTCCGGGGGACAGGGGTAATCAGCCCCAGCATTTT
TRBJ1-2 many TRBV5-4 TRBD1 CASSKTGGYGYTF TGTGCCAGCAGCAAGACAGGGGGCTATGGCTACACCTTC
TRBJ2-1 - TRBV28 - CASRLTIGSRDNEQFF TGTGCCAGCAGGCTGACTATCGGGAGTCGGGACAATGAGCAGTTCTTC
TRBJ2-1 many TRBV2 - CASKENGIGEQFF TGTGCCAGCAAGGAGAATGGTATTGGTGAGCAGTTCTTC
TRBJ2-1 many TRBV9 - CASSVGGAMDEQFF TGTGCCAGCAGCGTAGGTGGGGCGATGGATGAGCAGTTCTTC